This TCR beta chain was sequenced in a study of T cell responses to AZD1222 COVID-19 vaccine. Across the whole study: Whether given at about 4 or about 12 weeks, second doses were pooled.

Broader study findings: At baseline, seropositivity was found in only 5 to 7 AZD1222 recipients.

Worth noting for this clone: Its matching antigen is unknown.

V lost 1 base, J lost 6 bases, and 15 bases lay in between. The CDR3 has 15 residues. Germline CDR1 and CDR2: LGHNA and YNFKEQ. TCRdb keeps only in-frame clones here, not all; method: immunoSEQ multiplex PCR. The sample lists about 120,000 clones; less than 90% were seen once. The chain links TRBV4-2 to TRBJ1-1; the D gene is possibly TRBD1 (5 bases). The sequence derives from an adult in good health. The sequences come from peripheral blood, collected on day 0 of AZD1222 vaccination. The CDR3 region has the DNA TGTGCCAGCAGCCAAGGGAGCAGGGTTGATGCTGAAGCTTTCTTT. Protein product: CASSQGSRVDAEAFF.